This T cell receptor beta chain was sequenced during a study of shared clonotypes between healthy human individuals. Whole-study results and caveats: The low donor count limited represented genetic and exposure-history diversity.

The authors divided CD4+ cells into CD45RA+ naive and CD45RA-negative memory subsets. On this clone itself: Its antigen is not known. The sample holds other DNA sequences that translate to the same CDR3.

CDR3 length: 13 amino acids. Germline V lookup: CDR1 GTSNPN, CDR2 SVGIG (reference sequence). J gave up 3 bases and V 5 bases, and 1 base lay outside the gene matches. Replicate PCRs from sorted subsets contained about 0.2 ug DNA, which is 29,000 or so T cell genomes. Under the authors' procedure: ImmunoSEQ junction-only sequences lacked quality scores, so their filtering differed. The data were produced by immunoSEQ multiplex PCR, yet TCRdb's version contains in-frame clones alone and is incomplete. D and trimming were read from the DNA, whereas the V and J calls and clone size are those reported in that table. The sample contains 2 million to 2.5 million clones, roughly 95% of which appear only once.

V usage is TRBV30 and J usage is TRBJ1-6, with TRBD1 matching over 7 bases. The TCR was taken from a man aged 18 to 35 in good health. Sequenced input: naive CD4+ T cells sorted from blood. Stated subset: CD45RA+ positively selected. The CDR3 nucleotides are TGTGCCTGGGGGACAGACTATAATTCACCCCTCCACTTT. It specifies CAWGTDYNSPLHF.